This T cell receptor (beta chain) is drawn from a study of tumor and adjacent non-tumor tissue in lung cancer. RNA was extracted from bulk tissue without any cell sorting. A modified ARM-PCR protocol with three rounds of nested PCR amplified TCRbeta. One entry per CDR3 protein results from TCRdb running MiXCR on the multiplex PCR reads. The data show 60,000 to 85,000 distinct CDR3 sequences, about three quarters seen once. On this clonotype itself: The junction and the germline gene differ at one end; a read error may be behind it.

The length of the CDR3 is 12 residues. V and J are TRBV12-3 or TRBV12-4 and TRBJ2-3, with unresolved D. The clonotype comes from a woman between 50 and 59 years old with non-small cell lung cancer. Sequencing was carried out using lung tumor tissue. The CDR3 region is CASSLRADTQCF. CDR3 coding DNA: TGTGCCAGCAGTTTAAGGGCAGATACGCAGTGCTTT.